This is a list of T cell receptor beta chains from one sample in a study of neoadjuvant anti-PD-1 for oral cavity cancer. Some clones are missing from TCRdb's copy, which holds only in-frame ones; the method was immunoSEQ multiplex PCR. The table includes under 15,000 clones, roughly 70% detected once. Sequences were derived from tumor tissue, sampled before nivolumab (anti-PD-1) treatment. These receptors all stem from a person aged 40 to 85 with oral cavity squamous cell carcinoma. The donor label of this sample is uncertain. CDR3s include the opening cysteine and the closing phenylalanine or tryptophan. Fields, in order: J gene, V gene, D gene, clone size, CDR3 protein, CDR3 DNA. D genes are given only for firm matches. The size entry is marked missing in some rows and otherwise reads once, few, many or a size class.

>TRBJ2-1|TRBV14|-|-
CASSQVQASTEQFF
TGTGCCAGCAGCCAAGTCCAGGCCTCAACCGAGCAGTTCTTC
>TRBJ1-1|TRBV18|-|-
CASSPRGGVYPANTEAFF
TGTGCCAGCTCACCACGGGGGGGGGTTTATCCCGCTAACACTGAAGCTTTCTTT
>TRBJ2-5|TRBV7-9|TRBD2|-
CASSPTPLAGGGETQYF
TGTGCCAGCAGCCCGACTCCCCTAGCGGGAGGAGGTGAGACCCAGTACTTC
>TRBJ2-7|TRBV2|-|-
CASSDHGSSAHEQYF
TGTGCCAGCAGTGATCATGGGAGTTCTGCCCACGAGCAGTACTTC
>TRBJ1-5|TRBV19|-|-
CASRQAPYNQPQHF
TGTGCCAGTCGACAGGCCCCTTACAATCAGCCCCAGCATTTT
>TRBJ2-5|TRBV2|-|-
CASMYGGWQETQYF
TGTGCCAGCATGTATGGGGGGTGGCAAGAGACCCAGTACTTC
>TRBJ2-3|TRBV5-4|TRBD1|-
CASTSGTGLEDTQYF
TGTGCCAGCACCTCGGGGACAGGGTTAGAAGATACGCAGTATTTT
>TRBJ1-4|TRBV28|-|-
CASREVLNEKLFF
TGTGCCAGCAGAGAGGTCCTTAATGAAAAACTGTTTTTT
>TRBJ1-1|TRBV30|-|-
CAWSVQVTEAFF
TGTGCCTGGAGTGTACAGGTCACTGAAGCTTTCTTT
>TRBJ2-2|TRBV5-5|-|-
CASSFLRVNTGELFF
TGTGCCAGCAGCTTTCTAAGGGTGAACACCGGGGAGCTGTTTTTT
>TRBJ2-7|TRBV13|-|-
CASSSSSGLYEQYF
TGTGCCAGCAGCTCCTCCTCGGGACTGTACGAGCAGTACTTC
>TRBJ2-7|TRBV5-6|TRBD1|once
CASSRQGQTYEQYF
TGTGCCAGCAGCCGACAGGGACAAACCTACGAGCAGTACTTC